This entry lists 21 T cell receptor beta chains sequenced from one sample in a study of T cells in Graves' hyperthyroidism and ophthalmopathy. Researchers took RNA transcripts and amplified the TCR beta CDR3 regions from them. During a first-round RT-PCR of the TCR CDR3, the HTBI primer set was used. A single record per CDR3 protein comes from TCRdb applying MiXCR to the multiplex PCR reads. The profile shows 700,000 or so distinct CDR3 sequences, around 15% of them singletons. The specimen was blood. All receptors derive from a young man with Graves' hyperthyroidism.

This clonotype was seen repeatedly, ten times or more. CDR3 in amino acids: CASRRWGTEAFF. The CDR3 region has the DNA TGTGCCAGCAGGCGTTGGGGGACTGAAGCTTTCTTT. The rearrangement joins TRBV6-1 to TRBJ1-1; D may be TRBD1 (5 bases). Trimming stripped 6 bases from V and 5 bases from J, with 10 bases between. The CDR3 extends over 12 amino acids. The germline CDR1 and CDR2 sequences are MNHNS and SASEGT.

This clonotype was seen a few times. V and J are TRBV5-5 and TRBJ2-2, with 8 positions matching TRBD1. The CDR3 is 17 amino acids. With 4 bases clipped from V and 6 bases from J, the junction kept 14 bases outside the gene matches. Germline CDR1 SGHKS, CDR2 YYEKEE (reference sequence). This CDR3 reads CASSLRPQGARAGELFF. CDR3 nucleotides: TGTGCCAGCAGCCTTAGACCTCAGGGGGCGAGGGCCGGGGAGCTGTTTTTT.

The chain couples TRBV12-3 or TRBV12-4 to TRBJ1-4, with D possibly being TRBD1 (6 bases). Trimming took 6 bases from V and 7 from J, leaving 15 bases between them. There are 14 residues in the CDR3. For the CDR3, the DNA is TGTGCCAGCAGCATGGGGGGGGCGGGTGAAAAACTGTTTTTT. This gives the protein CASSMGGAGEKLFF.

About this clonotype: Mismatch with germline at one junction end may stem from a read error. The chain links TRBV24-1 to TRBJ2-1; D assignment may be TRBD1 or TRBD2 (6 bases each). CDR1 is KGHDR and CDR2 is SFDVKD in the germline V gene. This CDR3 spans 16 amino acids. In DNA form, the CDR3 reads TGTGCCACCAGTGATGGACACAGGGACTTCCTGGATGAGCAGCTCTTC. It specifies CATSDGHRDFLDEQLF.

This clonotype was found many times. J is TRBJ2-3 and V is TRBV10-3, with 7 nucleotides matching TRBD2. Trimming at V came to 6 bases and at J to 5 bases, leaving 5 bases not matched to a gene. Germline lookup yields CDR1 ENHRY and CDR2 SYGVKD. The CDR3 consists of 13 residues. CDR3 in amino acids: CAISGGKVDTQYF. In DNA, the CDR3 is TGTGCCATCAGCGGGGGGAAGGTAGATACGCAGTATTTT.

This clonotype has ten or more counts. The chain recombines TRBV7-8 with TRBJ2-1; no reliable D call. CDR3 length equals 16 residues. The germline V gene encodes CDR1 SGHVS and CDR2 FQNEAQ. The V end was cut by 0 bases, the J end by 6 bases, with 15 bases between. The CDR3 sequence is CASSLAVMYGSNEQFF. The CDR3 nucleotides read TGTGCCAGCAGCTTAGCGGTGATGTATGGCAGCAATGAGCAGTTCTTC.

V is TRBV7-2 and J is TRBJ2-1; possibly TRBD2 for D (6 bases). The CDR3 has 14 residues. V was trimmed by 1 base and J by 6 bases, leaving 10 bases between them. Per the germline V gene, CDR1 is SGHTA and CDR2 is FQGNSA. The CDR3 here is CASSLVPAGNEQFF. CDR3 coding DNA: TGTGCCAGCAGCTTAGTGCCAGCGGGCAATGAGCAGTTCTTC.

At least ten counts were recorded for this clonotype. The rearrangement links TRBV2 to TRBJ2-7, with D unresolved. The length of the CDR3 is 13 residues. Per germline, CDR1 SNHLY and CDR2 FYNNEI. The V and J ends lost 3 bases and 2 bases respectively, with 8 bases between them. This chain's CDR3 is CASSDPRAYEQYF. The CDR3 DNA reads as TGTGCCAGCAGTGACCCCCGGGCCTACGAGCAGTACTTC.

This sequence joins TRBV6-1 and TRBJ2-5; D gene unclear. The germline CDR1 and CDR2 sequences are MNHNS and SASEGT. The CDR3 sequence is 12 residues long. With 8 bases removed from V and 3 bases from J, the gap between germline ends came to 10 bases. CDR3 sequence reads: CASHQAEETQYF. DNA of the CDR3: TGTGCCAGCCATCAAGCAGAAGAGACCCAGTACTTC.

The chain joins TRBV12-3 or TRBV12-4 to TRBJ2-3; 7 bases are a match to TRBD2. The CDR3 has 16 amino acids. The ends lost 3 bases at V and 5 bases at J; junction bases unmatched: 11. CDR3 bases: TGTGCCAGCAGTTTTTCGGGACTACCCCGGGGAGATACGCAGTATTTT. Protein product: CASSFSGLPRGDTQYF.

This clonotype was seen many times. The chain uses TRBV2 and TRBJ1-1; no clear D. Germline CDR1 reads SNHLY; CDR2 reads FYNNEI. This CDR3 comprises 14 residues. Trimming removed 7 bases at V and 4 bases at J, with 16 bases between. The CDR3 protein is CASTVEGSGTEAFF. CDR3 nucleotide sequence: TGTGCCAGCACCGTCGAGGGCAGCGGCACTGAAGCTTTCTTT.

The rearrangement joins TRBV7-2 to TRBJ1-3, with D perhaps matching TRBD1 (5 bases). This CDR3 is built from 17 residues. Per the germline V gene, CDR1 is SGHTA and CDR2 is FQGNSA. Trimming left V 5 bases short and J 0 bases short, with 17 bases between. For the CDR3, the DNA is TGTGCCAGCAGCCGCCTCTTTGACAGAACCTCTGGAAACACCATATATTTT. Translation: CASSRLFDRTSGNTIYF.

The table lists this clonotype with a few counts. The chain combines TRBV15 with TRBJ2-1, with 12 bases identical to TRBD2. Germline V CDR1 and CDR2: LNHNV, YYDKDF (reference sequence). There are 21 residues in the CDR3. V lost 1 base, J lost 4 bases, and 17 bases stayed unmatched. This chain's CDR3 is CATSRGVLAGGGVKGYNEQFF. The CDR3 DNA reads as TGTGCCACCAGCAGAGGGGTACTAGCGGGAGGTGGGGTGAAGGGGTACAATGAGCAGTTCTTC. Using reference TRBV15 and TRBJ2-1 for the parts outside the CDR3, the full variable domain is DAMVIQNPRYQVTQFGKPVTLSCSQTLNHNVMYWYQQKSSQAPKLLFHYYDKDFNNEADTPDNFQSRRPNTSFCFLDIRSPGLGDTAMYLCATSRGVLAGGGVKGYNEQFFGPGTRLTVL.

The table lists this clonotype with a few counts. The chain couples TRBV28 to TRBJ1-1; maybe TRBD1 (6 bases). Looked up from germline, CDR1 is MDHEN and CDR2 is SYDVKM. Trimming shortened V by 5 bases and J by 7 bases, and 23 bases separated the two germline ends. This CDR3 comprises 16 residues. CDR3 amino acids: CASSPPLGGPRGEAFF. Written as DNA, the CDR3 is TGTGCCAGCAGTCCGCCTTTAGGGGGGCCGCGGGGTGAAGCTTTCTTT.

This clonotype was detected only a few times. This sequence joins TRBV4-1 and TRBJ1-2; D possibly corresponds to TRBD1 (5 bases). The V end was cut by 4 bases, the J end by 1 base, with 10 bases between. Germline V gene lookup returns CDR1 MGHRA and CDR2 YSYEKL. This CDR3 has 14 residues. CDR3 amino acids: CASSLGGFNYGYTF. CDR3 coding DNA: TGCGCCAGCAGCCTCGGGGGGTTTAACTATGGCTACACCTTC.

This clonotype was detected ten times or more. The rearrangement links TRBV28 to TRBJ1-1; 7 bases are a match to TRBD1. CDR1 is MDHEN and CDR2 is SYDVKM in the germline V gene. Trimming removed 6 bases from V and 4 bases from J; junction bases left unmatched: 8. The CDR3 sequence is 14 residues long. CDR3 residues: CASRVPRGSTEAFF. The CDR3 DNA reads as TGTGCCAGCAGGGTTCCCAGGGGGAGCACTGAAGCTTTCTTT.

V gene TRBV28 combines with J gene TRBJ2-2; D uncertain. The germline V gene has CDR1 MDHEN and CDR2 SYDVKM. The CDR3 consists of 15 residues. Trimming removed 8 bases from V and 0 bases from J, with 13 bases in between. The chain's CDR3 is CASVHEFANTGELFF. In DNA form, the CDR3 reads TGTGCCAGCGTCCATGAGTTCGCGAACACCGGGGAGCTGTTTTTT.

This clonotype has more than one count but fewer than ten. The chain combines TRBV7-2 with TRBJ2-3; no definite D call. The V gene's germline CDR1 is SGHTA and CDR2 FQGNSA. V lost 4 bases, J lost 5 bases, and 7 bases lay in between. The CDR3 has 12 residues. CDR3 loop: CASSSTRDTQYF. In DNA, the CDR3 is TGTGCCAGCAGCTCGACCCGAGATACGCAGTATTTT.

V usage is TRBV4-2 and J usage is TRBJ1-3; TRBD1 might be the D (5 bases). V dropped 5 bases and J dropped 0 bases, with 11 bases sitting between them. Germline V gene sequence: CDR1 LGHNA, CDR2 YNFKEQ. The CDR3 spans 15 residues. CDR3 amino acids: CASSDRLLSGNTIYF. In DNA, the CDR3 is TGTGCCAGCAGCGACAGACTCCTCTCTGGAAACACCATATATTTT.

This clonotype was counted many times. This chain joins TRBV9 and TRBJ2-7; TRBD1 agrees at 7 bases. CDR1 and CDR2 from the germline V gene are SGDLS and YYNGEE. Losses at the gene ends were 3 bases for V and 3 bases for J; bases not matched to a gene: 3. The CDR3 is 13 residues long. CDR3 amino acids: CASSGRDSYEQYF. DNA of the CDR3: TGTGCCAGCAGCGGCCGGGACAGCTACGAGCAGTACTTC. Drawing the rest from reference TRBV9 and TRBJ2-7, the complete variable domain is DSGVTQTPKHLITATGQRVTLRCSPRSGDLSVYWYQQSLDQGLQFLIQYYNGEERAKGNILERFSAQQFPDLHSELNLSSLELGDSALYFCASSGRDSYEQYFGPGTRLTVT.

This clonotype was counted many times. The chain carries TRBV11-2 and TRBJ2-1; the match to TRBD2 covers 8 bases. Trimming took 3 bases from V and 2 from J; bases not matched to a gene: 3. CDR3 size: 15 residues. The germline CDR1 and CDR2 sequences are SGHAT and FQNNGV. CDR3 bases: TGTGCCAGCAGCTTCGTAGCGGGACCCTACAATGAGCAGTTCTTC. This translates into CASSFVAGPYNEQFF.